In this sample, the clone carrying this T cell receptor (beta chain) turned up many times. This sample stems from a study of T cell repertoires in cytomegalovirus infection. This CDR3 contains 13 residues. The germline V gene has CDR1 MRHNA and CDR2 SNTAGT. V was shortened by 3 bases and J by 1 base, with 3 bases between the two germline ends. TCRdb called the reads again in MiXCR, with one record for every CDR3 protein. The data show around 130,000 distinct CDR3 sequences, with approximately 8.8% seen just once and 10% held by the top ten. The chain joins TRBV6-4 to TRBJ2-2; D remains ambiguous. Sequenced input: PBMCs. The sequence was collected from a human donor in good health (CMV status not recorded). Some clones in this sample may be carry-over from other donors' samples. This chain's CDR3 is CASSEGNTGELFF. CDR3 bases: TGTGCCAGCAGTGAAGGGAACACCGGGGAGCTGTTTTTT.